A selection of T cell receptor beta chains follows, all from one sample in a study of T cells after yellow fever vaccination. TCRdb fed the 5' RACE reads into MiXCR, producing one record per CDR3 protein. The table has 300,000 or so distinct CDR3 sequences, 10% to 15% seen once. This sample comprised CD4+ T cells sorted from PBMCs, obtained 45 days after the yellow fever booster vaccination. The receptors were sampled from a man aged 25-40 years who received the YFV17D yellow fever vaccine. Both conserved end residues are part of each CDR3. D genes are given only for firm matches. Rows may omit the clone size; those that give it use once, few, many or a size class.

clone size	V gene	D gene	CDR3 length	J gene	CDR3 protein	CDR3 DNA
few	TRBV5-6	.	13	TRBJ1-1	CASSFGAYTEAFF	TGTGCCAGCAGCTTTGGGGCGTACACTGAAGCTTTCTTT
many	TRBV5-6	.	14	TRBJ2-7	CASSWRRSSYEQYF	TGTGCCAGCAGCTGGCGGCGGAGCTCCTACGAGCAGTACTTC
.	TRBV5-5	.	16	TRBJ2-2	CASSPPVAAFTGELFF	TGTGCCAGCAGCCCGCCTGTGGCAGCATTCACCGGGGAGCTGTTTTTT
.	TRBV20-1	.	13	TRBJ2-3	CSAAGTDTDTQYF	TGCAGTGCTGCAGGGACGGACACAGATACGCAGTATTTT
few	TRBV28	TRBD1	13	TRBJ2-7	CASSLGTGAEQYF	TGTGCCAGCAGTTTAGGGACAGGGGCCGAGCAGTACTTC
.	TRBV27	TRBD2	14	TRBJ2-1	CASSLRLAGNEQFF	TGTGCCAGCAGTTTGAGGCTAGCGGGAAATGAGCAGTTCTTC
.	TRBV29-1	.	15	TRBJ2-2	CSVEVGGRNTGELFF	TGCAGCGTTGAAGTCGGGGGGCGCAACACCGGGGAGCTGTTTTTT
few	TRBV20-1	TRBD1	15	TRBJ2-4	CSAGGQGAAKNIQYF	TGCAGTGCTGGCGGACAGGGGGCGGCCAAAAACATTCAGTACTTC
.	TRBV20-1	.	15	TRBJ2-6	CSARDPRSNANVLTF	TGCAGTGCTAGAGACCCCCGCAGTAATGCCAACGTCCTGACTTTC
many	TRBV7-2	TRBD2	15	TRBJ2-1	CASSWGGTSPNEQFF	TGTGCCAGCAGCTGGGGGGGGACTAGCCCCAATGAGCAGTTCTTC
once	TRBV7-9	.	15	TRBJ1-2	CASSLDRARSGGYTF	TGTGCCAGCAGCTTAGACCGGGCCCGGTCGGGTGGCTACACCTTC
.	TRBV29-1	TRBD2	16	TRBJ2-2	CSVAGGTSGVTGELFF	TGCAGCGTTGCTGGGGGGACTAGCGGAGTAACCGGGGAGCTGTTTTTT
.	TRBV29-1	.	17	TRBJ2-1	CSVGAVGDSRSYNEQFF	TGCAGCGTTGGGGCGGTGGGTGACAGCCGCAGCTACAATGAGCAGTTCTTC
few	TRBV5-1	TRBD2	15	TRBJ2-1	CASTTAGGLSNEQFF	TGCGCCAGCACGACGGCGGGAGGGTTGAGCAATGAGCAGTTCTTC
.	TRBV10-3	TRBD2	16	TRBJ2-3	CAISPTSGRTTDTQYF	TGTGCCATCAGCCCTACTAGCGGGAGGACCACAGATACGCAGTATTTT
few	TRBV29-1	.	12	TRBJ1-2	CSVRDGNYGYTF	TGCAGCGTGCGGGACGGGAACTATGGCTACACCTTC
few	TRBV19	.	12	TRBJ2-4	CASSYLDAGQYF	TGTGCCAGTAGTTACCTTGACGCCGGCCAGTACTTC
many	TRBV12-3/TRBV12-4	TRBD1	15	TRBJ2-3	CASSLYRGSTDTQYF	TGTGCCAGCAGCCTATACAGGGGGTCAACAGATACGCAGTATTTT
few	TRBV7-9	.	12	TRBJ1-4	CASSLANEKLFF	TGTGCCAGCAGCTTAGCAAATGAAAAACTGTTTTTT
.	TRBV4-2	TRBD2	16	TRBJ2-3	CASSSPGTSGTDTQYF	TGTGCCAGCAGCTCCCCGGGGACTAGCGGCACAGATACGCAGTATTTT
few	TRBV29-1	TRBD2	16	TRBJ2-1	CSVEGLAGDSYNEQFF	TGCAGCGTTGAGGGACTAGCGGGAGATTCCTACAATGAGCAGTTCTTC
.	TRBV7-9	.	14	TRBJ2-1	CASSLDGGTLEQFF	TGTGCCAGCAGCTTAGACGGCGGGACACTTGAGCAGTTCTTC
.	TRBV20-1	TRBD2	14	TRBJ2-1	CSASLSGSSTEQFF	TGCAGTGCTAGTCTGAGCGGGAGTAGTACTGAGCAGTTCTTC
.	TRBV20-1	TRBD2	15	TRBJ2-1	CSASWGTSGRGEQFF	TGCAGTGCTAGCTGGGGGACTAGCGGGAGAGGGGAGCAGTTCTTC